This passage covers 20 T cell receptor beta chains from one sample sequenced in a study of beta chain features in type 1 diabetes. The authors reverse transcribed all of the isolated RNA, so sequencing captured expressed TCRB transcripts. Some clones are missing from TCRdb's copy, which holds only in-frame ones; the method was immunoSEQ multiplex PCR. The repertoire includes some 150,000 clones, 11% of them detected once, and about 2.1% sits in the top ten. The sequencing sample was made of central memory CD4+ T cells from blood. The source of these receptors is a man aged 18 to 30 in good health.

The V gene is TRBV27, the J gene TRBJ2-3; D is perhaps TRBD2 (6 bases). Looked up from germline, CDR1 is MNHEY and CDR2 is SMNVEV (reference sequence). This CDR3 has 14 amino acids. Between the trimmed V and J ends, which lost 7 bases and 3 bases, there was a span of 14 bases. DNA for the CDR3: TGTGCCAGCACTTCCGGGAGAGGGACAGATACGCAGTATTTT. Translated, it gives CASTSGRGTDTQYF.

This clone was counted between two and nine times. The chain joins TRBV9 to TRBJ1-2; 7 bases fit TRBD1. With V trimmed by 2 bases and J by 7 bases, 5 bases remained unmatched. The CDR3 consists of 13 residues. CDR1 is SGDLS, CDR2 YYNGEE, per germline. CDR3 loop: CASSVTQGLGYTF. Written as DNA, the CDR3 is TGTGCCAGCAGCGTCACACAGGGGCTTGGCTACACCTTC.

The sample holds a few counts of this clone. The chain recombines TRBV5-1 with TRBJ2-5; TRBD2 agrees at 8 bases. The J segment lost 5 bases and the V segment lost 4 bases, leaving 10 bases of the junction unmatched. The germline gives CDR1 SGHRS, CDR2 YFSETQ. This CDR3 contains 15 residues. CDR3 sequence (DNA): TGCGCCAGCAGCAGTTCGGGACTAGTGAGTGAGACCCAGTACTTC. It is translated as CASSSSGLVSETQYF.

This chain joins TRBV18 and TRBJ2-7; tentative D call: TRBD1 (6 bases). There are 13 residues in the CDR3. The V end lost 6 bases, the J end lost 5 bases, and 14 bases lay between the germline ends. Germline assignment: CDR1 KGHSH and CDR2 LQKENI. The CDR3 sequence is CASSSGAVDEQYF. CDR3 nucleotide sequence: TGTGCCAGCTCGTCAGGGGCGGTGGACGAGCAGTACTTC.

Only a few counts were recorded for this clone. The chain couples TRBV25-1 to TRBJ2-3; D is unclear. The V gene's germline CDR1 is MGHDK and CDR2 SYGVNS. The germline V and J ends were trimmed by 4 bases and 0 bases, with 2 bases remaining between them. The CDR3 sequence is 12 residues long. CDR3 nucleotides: TGTGCCAGCAGTGCCAGCACAGATACGCAGTATTTT. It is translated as CASSASTDTQYF.

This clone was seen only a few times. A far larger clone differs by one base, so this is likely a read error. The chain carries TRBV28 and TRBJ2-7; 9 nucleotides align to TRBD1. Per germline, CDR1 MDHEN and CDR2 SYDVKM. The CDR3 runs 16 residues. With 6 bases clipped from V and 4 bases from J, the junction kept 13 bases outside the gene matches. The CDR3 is CASSAPTGTGLYEQYF. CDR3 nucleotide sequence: TGTGCCAGCAGCGCCCCTACCGGGACAGGGCTGTACGAGCAGTACTTC.

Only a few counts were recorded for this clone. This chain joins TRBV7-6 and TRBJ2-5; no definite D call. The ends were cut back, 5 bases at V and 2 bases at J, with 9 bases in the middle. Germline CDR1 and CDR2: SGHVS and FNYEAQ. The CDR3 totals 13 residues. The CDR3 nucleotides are TGTGCCAGCAGCCAATGGCAGCAAGAGACCCAGTACTTC. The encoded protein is CASSQWQQETQYF.

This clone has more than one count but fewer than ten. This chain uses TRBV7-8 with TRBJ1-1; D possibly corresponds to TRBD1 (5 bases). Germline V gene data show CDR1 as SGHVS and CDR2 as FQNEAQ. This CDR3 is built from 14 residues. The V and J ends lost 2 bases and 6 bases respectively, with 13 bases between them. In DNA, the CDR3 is TGTGCCAGCAGCTTAAGGGCAGGGAGGGCTGAAGCTTTCTTT. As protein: CASSLRAGRAEAFF. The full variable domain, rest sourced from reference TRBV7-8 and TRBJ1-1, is GAGVSQSPRYKVAKRGQDVALRCDPISGHVSLFWYQQALGQGPEFLTYFQNEAQLDKSGLPSDRFFAERPEGSVSTLKIQRTQQEDSAVYLCASSLRAGRAEAFFGQGTRLTVV.

The CDR3 protein is CSGGPFYGYTF. The CDR3 bases are TGCAGCGGGGGACCGTTTTATGGCTACACCTTC. The chain carries TRBV29-1 and TRBJ1-2; a weak D match, TRBD1 (5 bases). The CDR3 consists of 11 residues. Germline V gene sequence: CDR1 SQVTM, CDR2 ANQGSEA. V lost 7 bases to trimming and J lost 5 bases, with 11 bases between them.

The CDR3 nucleotides read TGTGCCAGTAGTAGAACTGGGACTAGCGGCAGAGGTGGCGAGCAGTACTTC. Encoded protein: CASSRTGTSGRGGEQYF. The rearrangement uses TRBV19 and TRBJ2-7, with TRBD2 matching over 11 bases. In germline, CDR1 is LNHDA, CDR2 SQIVND (reference sequence). The CDR3 sequence is 17 residues long. J was trimmed by 6 bases and V by 4 bases; bases with no gene match: 14. The whole variable domain, remainder taken from reference TRBV19 and TRBJ2-7, is DGGITQSPKYLFRKEGQNVTLSCEQNLNHDAMYWYRQDPGQGLRLIYYSQIVNDFQKGDIAEGYSVSREKKESFPLTVTSAQKNPTAFYLCASSRTGTSGRGGEQYFGPGTRLTVT.

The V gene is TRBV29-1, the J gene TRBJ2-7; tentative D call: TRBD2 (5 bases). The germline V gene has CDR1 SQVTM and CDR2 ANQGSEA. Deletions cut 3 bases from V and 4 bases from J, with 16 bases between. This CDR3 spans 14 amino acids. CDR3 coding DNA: TGCAGCGTTGACTACGAGGGCCTGGGATACGAGCAGTACTTC. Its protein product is CSVDYEGLGYEQYF.

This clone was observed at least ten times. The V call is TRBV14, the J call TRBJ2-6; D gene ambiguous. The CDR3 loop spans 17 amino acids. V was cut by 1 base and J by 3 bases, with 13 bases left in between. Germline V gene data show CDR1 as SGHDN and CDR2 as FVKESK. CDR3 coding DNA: TGTGCCAGCAGCCAAGGCTTAGGGATTTATGGGGCCAACGTCCTGACTTTC. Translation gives CASSQGLGIYGANVLTF.

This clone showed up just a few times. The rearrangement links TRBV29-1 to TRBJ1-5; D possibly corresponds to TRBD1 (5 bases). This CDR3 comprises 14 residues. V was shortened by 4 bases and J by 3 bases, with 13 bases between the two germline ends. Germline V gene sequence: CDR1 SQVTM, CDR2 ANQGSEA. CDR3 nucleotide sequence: TGCAGCGTTGCCTCCGGGACCTCCAATCAGCCCCAGCATTTT. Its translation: CSVASGTSNQPQHF.

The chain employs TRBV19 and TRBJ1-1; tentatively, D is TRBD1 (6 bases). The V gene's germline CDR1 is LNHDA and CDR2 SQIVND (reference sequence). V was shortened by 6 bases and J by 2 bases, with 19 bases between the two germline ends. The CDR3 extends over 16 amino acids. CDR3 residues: CASSVFTRTANTEAFF. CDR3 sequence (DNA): TGTGCCAGTAGCGTTTTCACCCGGACAGCTAACACTGAAGCTTTCTTT.

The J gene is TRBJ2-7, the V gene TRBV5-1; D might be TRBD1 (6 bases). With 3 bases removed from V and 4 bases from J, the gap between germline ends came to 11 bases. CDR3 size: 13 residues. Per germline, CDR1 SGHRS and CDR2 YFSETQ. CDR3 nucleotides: TGCGCCAGCAGCTCAGGACAGTTTTACGAGCAGTACTTC. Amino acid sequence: CASSSGQFYEQYF.

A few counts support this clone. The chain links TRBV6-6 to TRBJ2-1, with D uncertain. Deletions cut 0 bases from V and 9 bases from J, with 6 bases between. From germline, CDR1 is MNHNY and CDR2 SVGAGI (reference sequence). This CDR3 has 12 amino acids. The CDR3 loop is CASSYSGREQFF. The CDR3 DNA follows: TGTGCCAGCAGTTACTCAGGTCGTGAGCAGTTCTTC.

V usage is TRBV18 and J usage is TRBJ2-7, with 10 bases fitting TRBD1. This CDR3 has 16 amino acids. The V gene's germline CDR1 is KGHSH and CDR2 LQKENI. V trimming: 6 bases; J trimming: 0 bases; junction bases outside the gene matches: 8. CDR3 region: CASSGTGVGSSYEQYF. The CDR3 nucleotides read TGTGCCAGCTCCGGGACAGGGGTAGGGAGCTCCTACGAGCAGTACTTC.

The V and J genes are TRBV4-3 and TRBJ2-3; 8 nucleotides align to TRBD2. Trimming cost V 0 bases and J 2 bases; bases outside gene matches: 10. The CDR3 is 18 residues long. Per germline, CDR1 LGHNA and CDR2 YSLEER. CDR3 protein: CASSQDRGAGAFTDTQYF. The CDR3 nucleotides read TGCGCCAGCAGCCAAGATCGGGGAGCGGGGGCTTTCACAGATACGCAGTATTTT.

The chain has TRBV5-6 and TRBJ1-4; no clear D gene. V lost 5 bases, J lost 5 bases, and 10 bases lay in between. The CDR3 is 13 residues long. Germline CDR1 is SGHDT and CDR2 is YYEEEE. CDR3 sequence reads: CASRGQLNEKLFF. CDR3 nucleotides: TGTGCCAGCAGAGGGCAGTTAAATGAAAAACTGTTTTTT.

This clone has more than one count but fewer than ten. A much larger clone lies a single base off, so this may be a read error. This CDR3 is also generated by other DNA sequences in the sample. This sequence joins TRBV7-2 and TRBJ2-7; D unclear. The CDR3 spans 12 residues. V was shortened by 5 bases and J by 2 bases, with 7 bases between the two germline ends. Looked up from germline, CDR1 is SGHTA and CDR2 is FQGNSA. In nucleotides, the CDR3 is TGTGCCAGCAGCCTTACCGCCTACGAGCAGTACTTC. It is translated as CASSLTAYEQYF.